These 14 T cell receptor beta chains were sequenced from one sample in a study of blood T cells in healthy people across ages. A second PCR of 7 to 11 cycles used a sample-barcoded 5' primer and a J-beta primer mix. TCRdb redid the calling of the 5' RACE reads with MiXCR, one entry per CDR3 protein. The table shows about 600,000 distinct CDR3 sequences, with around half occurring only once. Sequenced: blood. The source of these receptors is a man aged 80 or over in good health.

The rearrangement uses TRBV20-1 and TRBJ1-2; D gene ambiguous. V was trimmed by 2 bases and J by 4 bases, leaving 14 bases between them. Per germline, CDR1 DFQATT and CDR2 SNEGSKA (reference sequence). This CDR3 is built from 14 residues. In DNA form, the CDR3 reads TGCAGTGCTAGAAAGGAGATAGGGATCTATGGCTACACCTTC. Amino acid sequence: CSARKEIGIYGYTF.

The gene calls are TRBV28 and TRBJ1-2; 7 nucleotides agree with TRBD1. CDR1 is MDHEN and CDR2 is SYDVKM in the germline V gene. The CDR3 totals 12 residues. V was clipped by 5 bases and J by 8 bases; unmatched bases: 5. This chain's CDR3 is CASSLQGVGYTF. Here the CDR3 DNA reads TGTGCCAGCAGTCTCCAGGGGGTGGGCTACACCTTC.

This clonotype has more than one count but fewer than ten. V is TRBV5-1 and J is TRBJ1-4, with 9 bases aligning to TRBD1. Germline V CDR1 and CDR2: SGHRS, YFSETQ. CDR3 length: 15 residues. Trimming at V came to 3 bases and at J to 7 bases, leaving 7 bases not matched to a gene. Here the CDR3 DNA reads TGCGCCAGCAGCTCCACCGGGACAGGGTCTGAAAAACTGTTTTTT. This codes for CASSSTGTGSEKLFF.

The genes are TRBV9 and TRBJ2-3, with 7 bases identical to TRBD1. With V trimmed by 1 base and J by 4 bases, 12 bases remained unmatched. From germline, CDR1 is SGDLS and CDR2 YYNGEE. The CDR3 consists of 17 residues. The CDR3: CASSVLAGVTGADTQYF. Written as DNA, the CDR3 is TGTGCCAGCAGCGTACTAGCTGGAGTAACAGGGGCAGATACGCAGTATTTT.

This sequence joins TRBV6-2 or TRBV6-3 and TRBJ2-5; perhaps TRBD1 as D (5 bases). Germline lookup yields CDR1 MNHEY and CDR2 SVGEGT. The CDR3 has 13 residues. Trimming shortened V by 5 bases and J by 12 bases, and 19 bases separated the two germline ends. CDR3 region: CASSQDISLKEYF. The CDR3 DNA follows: TGTGCCAGCAGTCAGGACATTTCCCTCAAGGAGTACTTC.

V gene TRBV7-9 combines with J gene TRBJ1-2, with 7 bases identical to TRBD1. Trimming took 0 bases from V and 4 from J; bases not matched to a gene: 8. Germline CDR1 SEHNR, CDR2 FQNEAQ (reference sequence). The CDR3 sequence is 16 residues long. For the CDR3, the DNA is TGTGCCAGCAGCTTAGCGATGGGACAGAGAGGCTATGGCTACACCTTC. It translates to CASSLAMGQRGYGYTF.

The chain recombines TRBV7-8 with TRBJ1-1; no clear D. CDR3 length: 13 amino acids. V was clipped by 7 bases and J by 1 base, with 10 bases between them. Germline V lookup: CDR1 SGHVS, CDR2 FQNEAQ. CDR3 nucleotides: TGTGCCAGCAACGTAGCAGGGAACACTGAAGCTTTCTTT. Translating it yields CASNVAGNTEAFF.

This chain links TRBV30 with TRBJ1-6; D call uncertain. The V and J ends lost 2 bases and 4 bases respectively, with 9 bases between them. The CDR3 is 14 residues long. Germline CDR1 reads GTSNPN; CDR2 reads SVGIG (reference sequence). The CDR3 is CAWSHTRYNSPLHF. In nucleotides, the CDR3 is TGTGCCTGGAGTCATACACGGTATAATTCACCCCTCCACTTT.

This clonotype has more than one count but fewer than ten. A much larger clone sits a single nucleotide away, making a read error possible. In DNA form, the CDR3 reads TGTGCCAGCAGTGACCCCGAGGGCACCGGGGAGCTGTTTTTT. This codes for CASSDPEGTGELFF. The rearrangement joins TRBV6-6 to TRBJ2-2; D perhaps matches TRBD2 (5 bases). With 5 bases removed from V and 4 bases from J, the gap between germline ends came to 11 bases. This CDR3 comprises 14 residues. Germline lookup yields CDR1 MNHNY and CDR2 SVGAGI (reference sequence).

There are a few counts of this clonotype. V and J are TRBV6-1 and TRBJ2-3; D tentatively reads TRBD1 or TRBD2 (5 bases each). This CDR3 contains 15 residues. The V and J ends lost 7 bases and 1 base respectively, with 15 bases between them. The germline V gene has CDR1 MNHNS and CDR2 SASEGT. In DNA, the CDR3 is TGTGCCAGCACACGACGTGGGGACGGCACAGATACGCAGTATTTT. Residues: CASTRRGDGTDTQYF.

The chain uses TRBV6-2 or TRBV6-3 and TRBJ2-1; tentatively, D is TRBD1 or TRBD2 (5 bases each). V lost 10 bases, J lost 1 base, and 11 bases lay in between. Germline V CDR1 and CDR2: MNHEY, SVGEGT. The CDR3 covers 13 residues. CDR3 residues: CATRGPSYNEQFF. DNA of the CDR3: TGTGCCACTAGGGGACCTTCCTACAATGAGCAGTTCTTC.

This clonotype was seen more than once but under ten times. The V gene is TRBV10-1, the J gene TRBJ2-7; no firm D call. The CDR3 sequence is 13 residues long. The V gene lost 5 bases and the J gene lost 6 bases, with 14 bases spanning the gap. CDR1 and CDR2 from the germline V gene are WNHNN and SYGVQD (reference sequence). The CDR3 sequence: CASSPVLDREQYF. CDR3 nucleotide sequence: TGCGCCAGCAGTCCGGTATTAGATCGCGAGCAGTACTTC.

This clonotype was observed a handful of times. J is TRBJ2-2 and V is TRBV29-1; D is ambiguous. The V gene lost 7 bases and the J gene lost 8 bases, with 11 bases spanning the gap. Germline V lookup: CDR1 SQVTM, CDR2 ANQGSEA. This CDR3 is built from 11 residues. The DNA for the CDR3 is TGCAGCGCCGGCGCATCTGGGGAGCTGTTTTTT. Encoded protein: CSAGASGELFF.

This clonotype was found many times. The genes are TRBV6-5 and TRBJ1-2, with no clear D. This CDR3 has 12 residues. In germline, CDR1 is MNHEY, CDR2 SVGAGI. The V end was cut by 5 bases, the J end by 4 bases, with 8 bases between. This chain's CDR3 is CASSQTAYGYTF. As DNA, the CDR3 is TGTGCCAGCAGTCAGACCGCCTATGGCTACACCTTC.